A selection of T cell receptor beta chains follows, all from one sample in a study of blood T cell repertoires in COVID-19. Data came from immunoSEQ multiplex PCR; TCRdb stores just in-frame clones and leaves some out. The sample holds 72,000 or so clones, roughly 91% seen once. Sequenced input: peripheral blood. These receptors were collected from a man in his 60s with acute or convalescent COVID-19. CDR3s include the opening cysteine and the closing phenylalanine or tryptophan. The order of the fields is clone size, V gene, J gene, D gene, CDR3 length, CDR3 protein, CDR3 DNA. The D gene is left open where the match is weak. Not every row has a clone size; where given, it reads once, few, many or a size class.

>-|TRBV11-2|TRBJ2-1|TRBD1|18
CASSLDSPTGGLYNEQFF
TGTGCCAGCAGCTTAGATTCCCCGACAGGGGGTCTCTACAATGAGCAGTTCTTC
>-|TRBV14|TRBJ1-2|-|13
CASSQVDDDGYTF
TGTGCCAGCAGCCAAGTAGATGATGATGGCTACACCTTC
>once|TRBV5-1|TRBJ2-7|-|13
CASSLTVSYEQYF
TGCGCCAGCAGCTTGACAGTCTCCTACGAGCAGTACTTC
>once|TRBV12-3/TRBV12-4|TRBJ2-6|-|12
CASKQGRNVLTF
TGTGCCAGCAAACAGGGAAGGAACGTCCTGACTTTC
>-|TRBV29-1|TRBJ1-2|-|12
CSVKPGSAGYTF
TGCAGCGTGAAGCCAGGGTCCGCTGGCTACACCTTC
>-|TRBV2|TRBJ1-5|-|14
CASRSGLSNQPQHF
TGTGCCAGCAGATCAGGCCTTAGCAATCAGCCCCAGCATTTT
>-|TRBV5-6|TRBJ1-5|TRBD1|17
CASSLRGTGGHNQPQHF
TGTGCCAGCAGCCTTCGAGGGACAGGGGGCCACAATCAGCCCCAGCATTTT
>-|TRBV21-1|TRBJ1-2|-|16
CASSKAPRVGGNGYTF
TGTGCCAGCAGCAAAGCCCCCAGGGTAGGGGGAAATGGCTACACCTTC
>-|TRBV9|TRBJ1-1|TRBD1|13
CASSTRQGAEAFF
TGTGCCAGCAGCACTCGACAGGGGGCTGAAGCTTTCTTT
>-|TRBV30|TRBJ2-2|-|13
CAWRGQGTGELFF
TGTGCCTGGAGGGGTCAGGGAACCGGGGAGCTGTTTTTT
>once|TRBV6-4|TRBJ1-4|-|16
CASSDSSGAANEKLFF
TGTGCCAGCAGTGACTCGAGCGGGGCGGCTAATGAAAAACTGTTTTTT
>-|TRBV19|TRBJ2-5|-|14
CASSRGTRTGTQYF
TGTGCCAGTAGTAGGGGGACACGTACGGGGACCCAGTACTTC
>once|TRBV7-3|TRBJ2-1|-|11
CASSRGGEQFF
TGTGCCAGCAGCCGCGGCGGTGAGCAGTTCTTC
>-|TRBV27|TRBJ1-2|TRBD1|16
CASSLQGAAAGYGYTF
TGTGCCAGCAGTTTACAGGGGGCGGCGGCCGGCTATGGCTACACCTTC
>-|TRBV7-9|TRBJ1-6|-|11
CASSLDTIPEF
TGTGCCAGCAGCTTAGACACTATACCCGAATTT
>-|TRBV9|TRBJ1-6|-|15
CASSPAGAYNSPLHF
TGTGCCAGCAGCCCCGCAGGGGCCTATAATTCACCCCTCCACTTT
>-|TRBV5-8|TRBJ2-1|TRBD1|15
CASSLGQGSLDEQFF
TGTGCCAGCAGCTTGGGACAGGGATCGCTCGATGAGCAGTTCTTC
>-|TRBV6-2/TRBV6-3|TRBJ1-1|TRBD1|17
CASSYAGTAAADTEAFF
TGTGCCAGCAGTTACGCCGGGACAGCTGCCGCGGACACTGAAGCTTTCTTT
>-|TRBV19|TRBJ1-2|TRBD1|14
CASSRIQGGNGYTF
TGTGCCAGTAGTCGGATACAAGGGGGCAATGGCTACACCTTC
>-|TRBV13|TRBJ1-1|-|13
CASSPSWNTEAFF
TGTGCCAGCAGCCCCTCCTGGAACACTGAAGCTTTCTTT
>-|TRBV27|TRBJ2-1|-|13
CASSLVQGGEQFF
TGTGCCAGCAGTTTAGTCCAGGGGGGTGAGCAGTTCTTC
>once|TRBV23-1|TRBJ1-6|-|15
CASSPPPGLHSPLHF
TGCGCCAGCAGTCCCCCCCCGGGACTGCATTCACCCCTCCACTTT
>-|TRBV10-1|TRBJ1-1|-|17
CASSRQSGVGGNTEAFF
TGCGCCAGCAGTCGACAATCCGGGGTTGGTGGGAACACTGAAGCTTTCTTT
>once|TRBV7-2|TRBJ2-5|-|14
CASSFGQGASPLYF
-
>-|TRBV15|TRBJ2-5|TRBD1|14
CATSRDRGGETQYF
TGTGCCACCAGCAGGGACAGGGGCGGGGAGACCCAGTACTTC
>-|TRBV5-1|TRBJ2-3|-|13
CASSKQSTDTQYF
TGCGCCAGCAGCAAGCAATCCACAGATACGCAGTATTTT
>-|TRBV27|TRBJ2-6|-|13
CASSLSGANVLTF
TGTGCCAGCAGTTTGAGTGGGGCCAACGTCCTGACTTTC
>-|TRBV7-9|TRBJ1-1|-|14
CASSVGAVNTEAFF
TGTGCCAGCAGTGTTGGGGCGGTGAACACTGAAGCTTTCTTT
>-|TRBV19|TRBJ1-6|-|15
CASSQSVAGGSPLHF
TGTGCCAGTAGTCAATCCGTTGCGGGGGGATCACCCCTCCACTTT
>-|TRBV7-9|TRBJ1-2|TRBD1|13
CASSPDRVYGYTF
TGTGCCAGCAGCCCAGACAGGGTCTATGGCTACACCTTC
>-|TRBV5-1|TRBJ1-2|-|14
CASSLGGENYGYTF
TGCGCCAGCAGCTTGGGGGGCGAGAACTATGGCTACACCTTC
>-|TRBV24-1|TRBJ1-5|-|17
CATSVRGYHFGNQPQHF
TGTGCCACCAGTGTAAGGGGGTACCATTTTGGCAATCAGCCCCAGCATTTT
>-|TRBV5-1|TRBJ2-1|TRBD2|15
CASSLLAGGPGEQFF
TGCGCCAGCAGCCTCCTAGCGGGGGGGCCCGGTGAGCAGTTCTTC
>-|TRBV29-1|TRBJ2-7|-|14
CSVLAPGQSYEQYF
TGCAGCGTCCTTGCACCGGGACAATCCTACGAGCAGTACTTC
>once|TRBV9|TRBJ2-7|-|17
CASSAGGKGGPLFEQYF
TGTGCCAGCAGCGCAGGAGGAAAGGGTGGCCCCCTATTCGAGCAGTACTTC
>-|TRBV5-8|TRBJ1-3|TRBD1|14
CASRLTGTGNTIYF
TGTGCCAGCAGGTTGACAGGGACTGGAAACACCATATATTTT
>few|TRBV5-8|TRBJ1-1|-|15
CASSDQGRLSTEAFF
TGTGCCAGCAGCGATCAAGGCAGGCTCAGCACTGAAGCTTTCTTT
>once|TRBV19|TRBJ1-5|-|13
CASRGGVNQPQHF
TGTGCCAGTAGAGGGGGAGTAAATCAGCCCCAGCATTTT